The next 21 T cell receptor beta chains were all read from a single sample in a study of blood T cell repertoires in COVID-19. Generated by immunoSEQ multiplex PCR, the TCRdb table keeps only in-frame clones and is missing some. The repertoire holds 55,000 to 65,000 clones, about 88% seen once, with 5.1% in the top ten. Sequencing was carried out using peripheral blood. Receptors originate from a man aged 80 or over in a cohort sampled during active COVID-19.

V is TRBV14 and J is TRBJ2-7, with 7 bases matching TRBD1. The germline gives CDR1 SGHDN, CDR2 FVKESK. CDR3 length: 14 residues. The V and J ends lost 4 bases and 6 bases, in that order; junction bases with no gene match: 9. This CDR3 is CASSLQTGSGEQYF. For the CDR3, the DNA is TGTGCCAGCAGCCTTCAGACAGGGTCGGGCGAGCAGTACTTC.

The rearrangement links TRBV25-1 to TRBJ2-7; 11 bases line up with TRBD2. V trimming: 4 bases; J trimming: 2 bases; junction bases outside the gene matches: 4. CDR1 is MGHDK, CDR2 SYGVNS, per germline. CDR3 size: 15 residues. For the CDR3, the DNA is TGTGCCAGCAGTGGTAGCGGGAGGGCCGCCTACGAGCAGTACTTC. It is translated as CASSGSGRAAYEQYF.

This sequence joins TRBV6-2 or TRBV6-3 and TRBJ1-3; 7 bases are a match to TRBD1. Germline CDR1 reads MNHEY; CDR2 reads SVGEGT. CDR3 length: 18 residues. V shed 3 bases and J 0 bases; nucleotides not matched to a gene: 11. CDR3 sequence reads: CASSYTRTGVFSGNTIYF. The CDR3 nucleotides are TGTGCCAGCAGTTATACCCGGACAGGAGTTTTCTCTGGAAACACCATATATTTT.

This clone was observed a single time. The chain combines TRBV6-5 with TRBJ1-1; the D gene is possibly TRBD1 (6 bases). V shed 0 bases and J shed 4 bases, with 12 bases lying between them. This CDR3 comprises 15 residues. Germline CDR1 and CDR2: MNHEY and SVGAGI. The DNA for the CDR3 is TGTGCCAGCAGTTACTCGAACAGGGTTAGCACTGAAGCTTTCTTT. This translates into CASSYSNRVSTEAFF.

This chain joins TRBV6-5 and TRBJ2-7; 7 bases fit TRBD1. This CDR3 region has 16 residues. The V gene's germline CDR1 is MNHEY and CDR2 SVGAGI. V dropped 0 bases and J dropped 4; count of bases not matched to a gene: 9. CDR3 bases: TGTGCCAGCAGTTACTCGAAGACGGGGACAGCATACGAGCAGTACTTC. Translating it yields CASSYSKTGTAYEQYF.

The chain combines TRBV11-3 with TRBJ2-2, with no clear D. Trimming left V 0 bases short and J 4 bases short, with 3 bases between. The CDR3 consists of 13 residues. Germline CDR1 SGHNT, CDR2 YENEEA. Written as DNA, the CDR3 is TGTGCCAGCAGCTTAGAAGCCACCGGGGAGCTGTTTTTT. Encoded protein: CASSLEATGELFF.

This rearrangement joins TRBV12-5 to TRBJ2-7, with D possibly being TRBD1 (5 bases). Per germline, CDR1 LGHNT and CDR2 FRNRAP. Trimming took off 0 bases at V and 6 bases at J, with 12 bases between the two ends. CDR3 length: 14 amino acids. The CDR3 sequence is CASGLVSGRREQYF. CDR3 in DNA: TGTGCTAGTGGTTTGGTGTCAGGGCGGCGCGAGCAGTACTTC.

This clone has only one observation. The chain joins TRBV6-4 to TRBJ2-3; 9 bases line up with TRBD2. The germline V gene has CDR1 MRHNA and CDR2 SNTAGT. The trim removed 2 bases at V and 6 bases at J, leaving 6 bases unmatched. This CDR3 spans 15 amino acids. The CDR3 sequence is CASSDGAGGPDTQYF. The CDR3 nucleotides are TGTGCCAGCAGTGACGGAGCGGGGGGCCCTGATACGCAGTATTTT.

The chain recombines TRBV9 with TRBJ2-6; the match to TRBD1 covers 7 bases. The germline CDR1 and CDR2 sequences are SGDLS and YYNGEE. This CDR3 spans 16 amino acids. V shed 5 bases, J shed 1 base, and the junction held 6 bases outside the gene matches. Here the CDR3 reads CASRGDSNSGANVLTF. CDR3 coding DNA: TGTGCCAGCAGGGGGGACAGCAATTCTGGGGCCAACGTCCTGACTTTC.

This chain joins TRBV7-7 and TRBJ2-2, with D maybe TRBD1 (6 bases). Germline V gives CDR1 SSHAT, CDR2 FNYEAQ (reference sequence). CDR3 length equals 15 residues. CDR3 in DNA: TGTGCGCTAGGGGGAAGTACGGGGAACACCGGGGAGCTGTTTTTT. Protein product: CALGGSTGNTGELFF.

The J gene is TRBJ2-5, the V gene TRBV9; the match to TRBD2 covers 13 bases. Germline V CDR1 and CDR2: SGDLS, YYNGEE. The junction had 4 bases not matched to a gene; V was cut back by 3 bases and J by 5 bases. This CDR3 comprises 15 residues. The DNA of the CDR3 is TGTGCCAGCAGCGGACTAGCGGGGGGATCGGAGACCCAGTACTTC. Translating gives CASSGLAGGSETQYF.

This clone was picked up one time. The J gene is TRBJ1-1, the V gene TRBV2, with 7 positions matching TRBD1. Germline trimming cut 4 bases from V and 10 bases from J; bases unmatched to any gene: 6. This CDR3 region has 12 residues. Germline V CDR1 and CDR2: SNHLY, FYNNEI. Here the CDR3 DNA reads TGTGCCAGCAGTGTAGGGCAGGGGGGAGCTTTCTTT. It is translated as CASSVGQGGAFF.

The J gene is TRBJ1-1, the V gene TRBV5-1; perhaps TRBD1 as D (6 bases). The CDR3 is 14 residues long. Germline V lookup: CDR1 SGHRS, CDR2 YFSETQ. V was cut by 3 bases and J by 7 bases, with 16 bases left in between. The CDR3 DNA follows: TGCGCCAGCAGCTCGTTTCAGGGGTCCCTTGAAGCTTTCTTT. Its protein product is CASSSFQGSLEAFF.

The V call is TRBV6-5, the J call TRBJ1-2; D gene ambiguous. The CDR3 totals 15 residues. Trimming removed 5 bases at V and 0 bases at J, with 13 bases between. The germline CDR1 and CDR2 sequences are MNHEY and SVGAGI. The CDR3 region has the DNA TGTGCCAGCAGTCACCAAGCGTTAGCTAACTATGGCTACACCTTC. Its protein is CASSHQALANYGYTF.

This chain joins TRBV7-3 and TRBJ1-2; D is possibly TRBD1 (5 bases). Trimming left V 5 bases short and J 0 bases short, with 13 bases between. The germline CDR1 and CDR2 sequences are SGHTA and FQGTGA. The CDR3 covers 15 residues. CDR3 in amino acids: CASSLAGGTNYGYTF. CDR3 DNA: TGTGCCAGCAGCCTAGCGGGGGGTACTAACTATGGCTACACCTTC. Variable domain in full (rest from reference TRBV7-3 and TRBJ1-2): GAGVSQTPSNKVTEKGKYVELRCDPISGHTALYWYRQSLGQGPEFLIYFQGTGAADDSGLPNDRFFAVRPEGSVSTLKIQRTERGDSAVYLCASSLAGGTNYGYTFGSGTRLTVV.

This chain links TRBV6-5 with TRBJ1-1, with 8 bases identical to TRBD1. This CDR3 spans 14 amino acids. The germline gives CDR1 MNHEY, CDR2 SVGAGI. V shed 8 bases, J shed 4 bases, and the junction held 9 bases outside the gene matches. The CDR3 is CASGSTGGVTEAFF. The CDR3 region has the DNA TGTGCCAGCGGATCAACAGGGGGAGTCACTGAAGCTTTCTTT.

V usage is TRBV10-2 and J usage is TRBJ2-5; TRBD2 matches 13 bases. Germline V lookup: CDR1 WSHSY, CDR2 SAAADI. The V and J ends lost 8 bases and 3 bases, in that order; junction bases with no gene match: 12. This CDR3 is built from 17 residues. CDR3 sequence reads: CASQRRGLAGLEETQYF. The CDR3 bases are TGCGCCAGCCAAAGGAGGGGACTAGCGGGATTAGAAGAGACCCAGTACTTC.

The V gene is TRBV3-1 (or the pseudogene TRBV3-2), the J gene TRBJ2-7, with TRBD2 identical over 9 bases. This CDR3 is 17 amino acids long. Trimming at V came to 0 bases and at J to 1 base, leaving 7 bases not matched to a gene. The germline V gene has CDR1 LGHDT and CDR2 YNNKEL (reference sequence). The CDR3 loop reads CASSQEVPTSGSYEQYF. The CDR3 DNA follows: TGTGCCAGCAGCCAAGAGGTCCCCACTAGCGGGTCCTACGAGCAGTACTTC.

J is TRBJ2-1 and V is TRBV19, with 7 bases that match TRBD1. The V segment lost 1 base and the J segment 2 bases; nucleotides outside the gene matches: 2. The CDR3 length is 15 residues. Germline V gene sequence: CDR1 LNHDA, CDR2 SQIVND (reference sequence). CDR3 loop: CASSIVGTAYNEQFF. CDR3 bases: TGTGCCAGTAGTATAGTCGGGACAGCCTACAATGAGCAGTTCTTC.

CDR3 residues: CATSRDSGISSGANVLTF. The CDR3 nucleotides are TGTGCCACCAGCAGAGACTCAGGGATAAGCTCTGGGGCCAACGTCCTGACTTTC. This sequence joins TRBV15 and TRBJ2-6; weak D call: TRBD1 (5 bases). The CDR3 covers 18 residues. V was clipped by 0 bases and J by 0 bases, with 12 bases between them. CDR1 is LNHNV and CDR2 is YYDKDF in the germline V gene (reference sequence).

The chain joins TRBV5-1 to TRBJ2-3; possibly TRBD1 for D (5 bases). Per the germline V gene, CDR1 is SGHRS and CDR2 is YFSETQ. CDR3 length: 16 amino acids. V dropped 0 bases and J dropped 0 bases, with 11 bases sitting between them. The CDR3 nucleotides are TGCGCCAGCAGCTTGGATTCAGGGTGGAGCACAGATACGCAGTATTTT. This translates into CASSLDSGWSTDTQYF.